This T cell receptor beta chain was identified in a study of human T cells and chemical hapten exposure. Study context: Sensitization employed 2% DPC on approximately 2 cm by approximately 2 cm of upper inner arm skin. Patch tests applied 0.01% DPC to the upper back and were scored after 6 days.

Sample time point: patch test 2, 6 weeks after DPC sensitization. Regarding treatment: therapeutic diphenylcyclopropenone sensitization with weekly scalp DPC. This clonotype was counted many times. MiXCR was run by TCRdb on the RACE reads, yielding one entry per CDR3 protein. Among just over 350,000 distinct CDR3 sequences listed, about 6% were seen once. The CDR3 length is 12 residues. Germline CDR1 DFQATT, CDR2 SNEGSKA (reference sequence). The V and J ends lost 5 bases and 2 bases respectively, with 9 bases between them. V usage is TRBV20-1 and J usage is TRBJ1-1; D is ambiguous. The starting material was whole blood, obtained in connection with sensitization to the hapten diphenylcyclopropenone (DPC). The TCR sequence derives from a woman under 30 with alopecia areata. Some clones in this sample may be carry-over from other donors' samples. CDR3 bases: TGCAGTGCTGGACGGACCAACACTGAAGCTTTCTTT. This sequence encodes CSAGRTNTEAFF.